The 32 T cell receptor beta chains given below trace back to one sample, sequenced in a study of CD8 T cells in Susac syndrome. RNA was extracted with the RNeasy kit, and a quantity of roughly 0.5 to 1 ug was reverse transcribed using random hexamers. One entry per CDR3 protein, called by TCRdb with MiXCR from the immunoSEQ multiplex PCR reads. The table records 95,000 to 150,000 distinct CDR3 sequences, 85% to 95% of them present only once. The sample consisted of CD8+ T cells from PBMCs. The receptor set was obtained from a human donor with Susac syndrome.

This sequence joins TRBV6-5 and TRBJ2-7, with a possible D match to TRBD2 (7 bases). The CDR3 length is 13 residues. CDR1 MNHEY and CDR2 SVGAGI come from the germline V gene. Trimming pared 0 bases from V and 6 bases from J, leaving 9 bases between. The CDR3 sequence is CASSYSRGPEQYF. Here the CDR3 DNA reads TGTGCCAGCAGTTACTCGCGGGGGCCCGAGCAGTACTTC.

This clonotype has a single count. This chain links TRBV29-1 with TRBJ2-2; perhaps TRBD2 as D (5 bases). V was pared by 3 bases and J by 7 bases, with 12 bases between. CDR1 and CDR2 from the germline V gene are SQVTM and ANQGSEA. This CDR3 comprises 13 residues. The CDR3 here is CSVESGLVGELFF. CDR3 nucleotide sequence: TGCAGCGTTGAGTCGGGGTTAGTCGGGGAGCTGTTTTTT.

The rearrangement uses TRBV4-1 and TRBJ1-1, with D tentatively TRBD1 (6 bases). The CDR3 consists of 15 residues. V was trimmed by 2 bases and J by 0 bases, leaving 10 bases between them. From germline, CDR1 is MGHRA and CDR2 YSYEKL. This CDR3 is CASSQHTGLNTEAFF. The CDR3 coding sequence is TGCGCCAGCAGCCAACATACAGGGCTGAACACTGAAGCTTTCTTT.

V usage is TRBV9 and J usage is TRBJ2-7; a possible D gene is TRBD2 (6 bases). V dropped 3 bases and J dropped 0 bases, with 16 bases sitting between them. The CDR3 length is 16 residues. The V gene's germline CDR1 is SGDLS and CDR2 YYNGEE. The chain's CDR3 is CASSANPAGSSYEQYF. The CDR3 DNA follows: TGTGCCAGCAGCGCCAACCCGGCGGGGAGCTCCTACGAGCAGTACTTC.

This clonotype was seen just once. The rearrangement uses TRBV9 and TRBJ2-7; TRBD1 matches 9 bases. The CDR3 sequence is 17 residues long. V lost 3 bases and J lost 0; bases outside the gene matches: 10. CDR1 is SGDLS, CDR2 YYNGEE, per germline. The CDR3 DNA sequence: TGTGCCAGCAGCGCCGGTACAGGGGGCCTTAGCTCCTACGAGCAGTACTTC. It specifies CASSAGTGGLSSYEQYF.

The gene calls are TRBV13 and TRBJ2-7; TRBD1 or TRBD2 may be the D gene (5 bases each). Germline CDR1 and CDR2: PRHDT and FYEKMQ (reference sequence). V was shortened by 6 bases and J by 3 bases, with 12 bases between the two germline ends. There are 13 residues in the CDR3. The CDR3 loop is CASSPGRFYEQYF. For the CDR3, the DNA is TGTGCCAGCAGTCCGGGACGGTTCTACGAGCAGTACTTC.

The chain has TRBV19 and TRBJ1-5; D perhaps matches TRBD1 (6 bases). The V end lost 0 bases, the J end lost 5 bases, and 11 bases lay between the germline ends. Germline CDR1 LNHDA, CDR2 SQIVND (reference sequence). The CDR3 sequence is 15 residues long. CDR3 residues: CASSIELGAYQPQHF. For the CDR3, the DNA is TGTGCCAGTAGTATAGAATTGGGGGCCTATCAGCCCCAGCATTTT.

The chain joins TRBV7-9 to TRBJ2-7, with D unresolved. With 0 bases removed from V and 5 bases from J, the gap between germline ends came to 2 bases. This CDR3 region has 11 residues. The germline V gene encodes CDR1 SEHNR and CDR2 FQNEAQ (reference sequence). The CDR3 sequence is CASSLAHEQYF. The CDR3 coding sequence is TGTGCCAGCAGCTTAGCGCACGAGCAGTACTTC. The whole variable domain, remainder taken from reference TRBV7-9 and TRBJ2-7, is DTGVSQNPRHKITKRGQNVTFRCDPISEHNRLYWYRQTLGQGPEFLTYFQNEAQLEKSRLLSDRFSAERPKGSFSTLEIQRTEQGDSAMYLCASSLAHEQYFGPGTRLTVT.

The CDR3 spells CASRTARVGTYGYTF. In nucleotides, the CDR3 is TGTGCCAGCAGGACAGCTAGGGTTGGGACATATGGCTACACCTTC. The chain carries TRBV5-4 and TRBJ1-2; possible D gene TRBD1, 6 bases. The germline CDR1 and CDR2 sequences are SGHNT and YYREEE (reference sequence). The V end was cut by 5 bases, the J end by 5 bases, with 19 bases between. This CDR3 has 15 residues.

V usage is TRBV5-6 and J usage is TRBJ1-2, with no clear D. The CDR3 runs 13 residues. The germline V and J ends were trimmed by 0 bases and 6 bases, with 9 bases remaining between them. Per germline, CDR1 SGHDT and CDR2 YYEEEE. Here the CDR3 DNA reads TGTGCCAGCAGCTTGGCCGATGAAGATGGCTACACCTTC. Protein: CASSLADEDGYTF.

The CDR3 DNA reads TGTGCCAGCAGCCCGAGAGGTCAGGGTGAGCAGTTCTTC. Translation: CASSPRGQGEQFF. The chain employs TRBV14 and TRBJ2-1, with a possible D match to TRBD1 (5 bases). This CDR3 is built from 13 residues. Between the trimmed V and J ends, which lost 4 bases and 9 bases, there was a span of 13 bases. The germline V gene encodes CDR1 SGHDN and CDR2 FVKESK. The full variable domain, in which reference TRBV14 and TRBJ2-1 provide the parts outside the CDR3, is EAGVTQFPSHSVIEKGQTVTLRCDPISGHDNLYWYRRVMGKEIKFLLHFVKESKQDESGMPNNRFLAERTGGTYSTLKVQPAELEDSGVYFCASSPRGQGEQFFGPGTRLTVL.

The rearrangement joins TRBV4-1 to TRBJ1-2, with 7 bases lining up with TRBD1. The CDR3 has 18 residues. Germline V lookup: CDR1 MGHRA, CDR2 YSYEKL. J lost 1 base, V lost 0 bases, and 11 bases had no gene match. As DNA, the CDR3 is TGCGCCAGCAGCCAAGAGGCGGTGGGACAGACAAATAACTATGGCTACACCTTC. As protein: CASSQEAVGQTNNYGYTF.

In its sample, this clonotype was seen once. J is TRBJ2-3 and V is TRBV11-2; the match to TRBD2 covers 7 bases. There are 19 residues in the CDR3. Unmatched junction bases numbered 18, after V lost 6 bases and J lost 0 bases. CDR1 and CDR2 (germline): SGHAT, FQNNGV. The CDR3 DNA reads as TGTGCCAGCAGAAGGCCCGGAGCGGGGCCCTCTTTTAGCACAGATACGCAGTATTTT. Translated, it gives CASRRPGAGPSFSTDTQYF.

V usage is TRBV29-1 and J usage is TRBJ2-7; 8 bases match TRBD2. This CDR3 has 12 residues. The germline V gene has CDR1 SQVTM and CDR2 ANQGSEA. Trimming at V came to 7 bases and at J to 4 bases, leaving 6 bases not matched to a gene. For the CDR3, the DNA is TGCAGCGCTAGCGGGTCCCTATACGAGCAGTACTTC. Translating it yields CSASGSLYEQYF.

This sequence joins TRBV11-2 and TRBJ1-1; D remains unclear. Trimming took off 4 bases at V and 4 bases at J, with 10 bases between the two ends. Germline CDR1 SGHAT, CDR2 FQNNGV. The CDR3 spans 13 residues. CDR3 DNA sequence: TGTGCCAGCAGCTCCGGTATGAGCACTGAAGCTTTCTTT. It encodes CASSSGMSTEAFF.

This chain joins TRBV9 and TRBJ2-2, with unresolved D. Germline assignment: CDR1 SGDLS and CDR2 YYNGEE. The CDR3 is 13 residues long. V was clipped by 3 bases and J by 7 bases, with 10 bases between them. In DNA form, the CDR3 reads TGTGCCAGCAGCGCCCAACAAGGCGGGGAGCTGTTTTTT. This translates into CASSAQQGGELFF.

The rearrangement uses TRBV9 and TRBJ2-5; 7 bases fit TRBD1. V was pared by 3 bases and J by 3 bases, with 8 bases of the junction left unmatched. The CDR3 loop spans 15 amino acids. Germline values: CDR1 SGDLS, CDR2 YYNGEE. The chain's CDR3 is CASSAARDSEETQYF. The CDR3 DNA follows: TGTGCCAGCAGCGCGGCACGGGACAGTGAAGAGACCCAGTACTTC.

V usage is TRBV6-5 and J usage is TRBJ2-1; D is possibly TRBD1 (6 bases). Germline CDR1 is MNHEY and CDR2 is SVGAGI. V lost 3 bases, J lost 0 bases, and 12 bases lay in between. The CDR3 is made up of 16 amino acids. The CDR3 reads CASSYIQGSSYNEQFF. The CDR3 region has the DNA TGTGCCAGCAGTTATATACAGGGCTCCTCCTACAATGAGCAGTTCTTC.

This sequence joins TRBV5-1 and TRBJ1-1; D not certain. The V gene's germline CDR1 is SGHRS and CDR2 YFSETQ. CDR3 length: 15 amino acids. V was pared by 4 bases and J by 1 base, with 14 bases between. This chain's CDR3 is CASSPTDPQNTEAFF. The CDR3 DNA follows: TGCGCCAGCAGCCCTACGGATCCCCAGAACACTGAAGCTTTCTTT.

V gene TRBV4-1 combines with J gene TRBJ1-2, with TRBD1 as a possible D gene (5 bases). Germline CDR1 and CDR2: MGHRA and YSYEKL. The CDR3 runs 15 residues. Between the trimmed V and J ends, which lost 0 bases and 6 bases, there was a span of 14 bases. CDR3 sequence reads: CASSQDSGTGNGYTF. The CDR3 coding sequence is TGCGCCAGCAGCCAAGATTCAGGCACAGGAAATGGCTACACCTTC.

The genes are TRBV6-2 or TRBV6-3 and TRBJ2-2; D call uncertain. Trimming pared 0 bases from V and 11 bases from J, leaving 13 bases between. The CDR3 is 14 residues long. The V gene's germline CDR1 is MNHEY and CDR2 SVGEGT. The CDR3 spells CASSYSGRVGELFF. DNA for the CDR3: TGTGCCAGCAGTTACTCTGGACGGGTTGGAGAGCTGTTTTTT.

The chain carries TRBV5-4 and TRBJ2-1; weak D call: TRBD2 (6 bases). The CDR3 length is 15 residues. V lost 0 bases and J lost 7, with 14 bases in between. Germline CDR1 and CDR2: SGHNT and YYREEE (reference sequence). This chain's CDR3 is CASSLALRTINEQFF. The CDR3 nucleotides are TGTGCCAGCAGCTTGGCCTTGCGGACTATTAATGAGCAGTTCTTC.

V gene TRBV14 combines with J gene TRBJ2-3; 14 nucleotides agree with TRBD2. The V and J ends lost 0 bases and 2 bases, in that order; junction bases with no gene match: 7. CDR1 and CDR2 from the germline V gene are SGHDN and FVKESK. CDR3 length: 19 residues. The chain's CDR3 is CASSQDRGLAGAITDTQYF. DNA for the CDR3: TGTGCCAGCAGCCAAGATAGGGGACTAGCGGGGGCCATCACAGATACGCAGTATTTT.

The chain is built from TRBV4-1 and TRBJ2-7; 8 bases agree with TRBD2. The CDR3 has 13 residues. J was trimmed by 6 bases and V by 4 bases; bases with no gene match: 5. Germline V gene data show CDR1 as MGHRA and CDR2 as YSYEKL. The CDR3: CASSPTAGVEQYF. CDR3 DNA sequence: TGCGCCAGCAGCCCCACAGCGGGGGTCGAGCAGTACTTC.

This chain joins TRBV3-1 and TRBJ2-5; TRBD2 is a possible D gene (6 bases). Germline CDR1 is LGHDT and CDR2 is YNNKEL (reference sequence). This CDR3 spans 16 amino acids. V lost 1 base to trimming and J lost 2 bases, with 14 bases between them. The CDR3 spells CASSQVTGDRQETQYF. CDR3 DNA: TGTGCCAGCAGCCAAGTGACGGGGGATCGGCAAGAGACCCAGTACTTC.

This clonotype was counted once. V is TRBV9 and J is TRBJ2-1; no firm D call. The CDR3 covers 15 residues. V was trimmed by 3 bases and J by 0 bases, leaving 10 bases between them. Germline CDR1 is SGDLS and CDR2 is YYNGEE. In nucleotides, the CDR3 is TGTGCCAGCAGCGCCTTTACAAGCTCCTACAATGAGCAGTTCTTC. This codes for CASSAFTSSYNEQFF.

This clonotype was seen a single time. V gene TRBV25-1 combines with J gene TRBJ1-1, with 9 bases that match TRBD1. CDR3 length: 14 residues. After removal of 4 bases from V and 5 bases from J, the junction contained 5 bases not matched to a gene. The V gene's germline CDR1 is MGHDK and CDR2 SYGVNS. The CDR3 protein is CASSVGQGGTEAFF. In DNA, the CDR3 is TGTGCCAGCAGTGTGGGACAGGGTGGGACTGAAGCTTTCTTT.

V gene TRBV20-1 combines with J gene TRBJ2-7; D is possibly TRBD1 (5 bases). The CDR3 contains 13 residues. Germline V lookup: CDR1 DFQATT, CDR2 SNEGSKA (reference sequence). Trimming stripped 2 bases from V and 0 bases from J, with 8 bases between. Written as DNA, the CDR3 is TGCAGTGCTAGACCCAGGGACTCCTACGAGCAGTACTTC. It encodes CSARPRDSYEQYF.

This rearrangement joins TRBV19 to TRBJ2-1; possibly TRBD2 for D (5 bases). Trimming shortened V by 3 bases and J by 5 bases, and 14 bases separated the two germline ends. The length of the CDR3 is 15 residues. CDR1 is LNHDA and CDR2 is SQIVND in the germline V gene (reference sequence). The CDR3 spells CASSMERPPDNEQFF. CDR3 nucleotide sequence: TGTGCCAGTAGTATGGAGCGGCCACCAGACAATGAGCAGTTCTTC.

The rearrangement joins TRBV29-1 to TRBJ2-7; TRBD1 is a possible D gene (5 bases). CDR3 length equals 13 residues. V gave up 2 bases and J gave up 2 bases, with 10 bases separating them. CDR1 is SQVTM and CDR2 is ANQGSEA in the germline V gene. In DNA, the CDR3 is TGCAGCGTTGAACTACAGGAGACCTACGAGCAGTACTTC. Protein: CSVELQETYEQYF.

This chain uses TRBV9 with TRBJ2-7; no definite D call. The CDR3 spans 14 residues. Deletions cut 0 bases from V and 6 bases from J, with 13 bases between. Germline-derived CDR1 and CDR2 are SGDLS and YYNGEE. CDR3 loop: CASSVEDAPTEQYF. In DNA, the CDR3 is TGTGCCAGCAGCGTAGAAGACGCCCCGACCGAGCAGTACTTC.

The chain is built from TRBV29-1 and TRBJ1-2; 9 nucleotides line up with TRBD1. The CDR3 has 12 residues. The V gene's germline CDR1 is SQVTM and CDR2 ANQGSEA. V was pared by 7 bases and J by 6 bases, with 6 bases of the junction left unmatched. Here the CDR3 DNA reads TGCAGCGCCGAACAGGGGGCGGATGGCTACACCTTC. Amino acid sequence: CSAEQGADGYTF.